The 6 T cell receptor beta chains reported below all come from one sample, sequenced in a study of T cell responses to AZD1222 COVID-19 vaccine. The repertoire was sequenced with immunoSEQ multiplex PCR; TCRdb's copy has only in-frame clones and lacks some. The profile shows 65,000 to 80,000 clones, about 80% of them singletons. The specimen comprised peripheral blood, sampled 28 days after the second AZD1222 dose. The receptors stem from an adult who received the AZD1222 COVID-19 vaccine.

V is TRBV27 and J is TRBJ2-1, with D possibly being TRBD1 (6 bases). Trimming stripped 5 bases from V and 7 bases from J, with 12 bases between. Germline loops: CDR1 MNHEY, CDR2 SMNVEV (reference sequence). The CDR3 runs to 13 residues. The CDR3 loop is CASSAGQPNEQFF. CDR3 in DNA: TGTGCCAGCAGTGCCGGACAGCCAAATGAGCAGTTCTTC.

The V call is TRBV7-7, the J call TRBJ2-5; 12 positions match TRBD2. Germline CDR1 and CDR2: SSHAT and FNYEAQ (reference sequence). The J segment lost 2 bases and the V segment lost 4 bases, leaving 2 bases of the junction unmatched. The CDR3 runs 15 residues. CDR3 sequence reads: CASSSGLAGQETQYF. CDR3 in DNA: TGTGCCAGCAGCTCCGGACTAGCGGGACAAGAGACCCAGTACTTC.

The CDR3 protein is CAISVSRDGYTF. The CDR3 DNA reads TGTGCCATCAGTGTTAGCAGGGACGGCTACACCTTC. This rearrangement joins TRBV10-3 to TRBJ1-2; D is possibly TRBD1 (5 bases). Germline CDR1 reads ENHRY; CDR2 reads SYGVKD. The V gene lost 4 bases and the J gene lost 8 bases, with 11 bases spanning the gap. The CDR3 sequence is 12 residues long.

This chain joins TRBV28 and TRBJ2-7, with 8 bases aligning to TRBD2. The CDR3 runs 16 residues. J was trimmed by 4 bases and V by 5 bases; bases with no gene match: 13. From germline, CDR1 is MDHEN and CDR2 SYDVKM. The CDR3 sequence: CASSPPLLAGGYEQYF. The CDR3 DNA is TGTGCCAGCAGTCCTCCCTTGTTGGCGGGAGGTTACGAGCAGTACTTC.

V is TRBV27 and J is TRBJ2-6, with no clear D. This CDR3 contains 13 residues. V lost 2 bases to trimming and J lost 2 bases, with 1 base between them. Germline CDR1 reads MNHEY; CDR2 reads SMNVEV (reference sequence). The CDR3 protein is CASSLAGANVLTF. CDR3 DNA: TGTGCCAGCAGTTTAGCTGGGGCCAACGTCCTGACTTTC.

The CDR3 region has the DNA TGTGCCAGCAGCTTTCGAGGGAGCGGGACAGATACGCAGTATTTT. As protein: CASSFRGSGTDTQYF. The genes are TRBV7-3 and TRBJ2-3; TRBD2 might be the D (6 bases). CDR1 and CDR2 from the germline V gene are SGHTA and FQGTGA. The V gene lost 3 bases and the J gene lost 3 bases, with 13 bases spanning the gap. CDR3 length equals 15 residues.